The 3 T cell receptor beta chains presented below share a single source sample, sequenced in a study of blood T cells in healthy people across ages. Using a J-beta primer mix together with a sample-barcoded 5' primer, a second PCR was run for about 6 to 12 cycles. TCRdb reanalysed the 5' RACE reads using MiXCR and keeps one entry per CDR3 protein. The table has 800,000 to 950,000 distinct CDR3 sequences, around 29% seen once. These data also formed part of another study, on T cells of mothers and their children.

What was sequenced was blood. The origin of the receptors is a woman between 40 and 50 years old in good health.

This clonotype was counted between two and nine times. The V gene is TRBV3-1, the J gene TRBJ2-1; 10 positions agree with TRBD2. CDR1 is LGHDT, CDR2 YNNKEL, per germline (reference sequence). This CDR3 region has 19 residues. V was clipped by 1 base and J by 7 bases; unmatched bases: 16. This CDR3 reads CASSQGPRGSGGALNEQFF. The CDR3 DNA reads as TGTGCCAGCAGCCAAGGCCCCCGCGGGAGCGGGGGGGCTTTAAATGAGCAGTTCTTC.

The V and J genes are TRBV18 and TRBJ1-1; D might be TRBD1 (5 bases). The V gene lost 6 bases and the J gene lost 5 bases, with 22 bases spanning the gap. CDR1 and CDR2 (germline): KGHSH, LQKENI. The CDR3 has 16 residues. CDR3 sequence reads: CASSRNGGSRRTEAFF. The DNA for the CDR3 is TGTGCCAGCTCCCGGAACGGGGGTAGTAGAAGGACTGAAGCTTTCTTT.

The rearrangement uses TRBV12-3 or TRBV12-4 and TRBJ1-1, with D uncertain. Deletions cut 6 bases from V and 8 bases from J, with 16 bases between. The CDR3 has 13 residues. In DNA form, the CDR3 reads TGTGCCAGCAGCCCCAGGCTCAGAAACGAAGCTTTCTTT. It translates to CASSPRLRNEAFF.